The 23 T cell receptor beta chains below all came from one sample that was sequenced in a study of blood T cell repertoires in COVID-19. The repertoire was sequenced with immunoSEQ multiplex PCR; TCRdb's copy has only in-frame clones and lacks some. The table records around 370,000 clones, almost 90% of them present only once. The material sequenced was peripheral blood. These receptors originate from a man between 18 and 35 years old with active or convalescent COVID-19.

The chain uses TRBV21-1 and TRBJ2-1; TRBD2, the D gene given by the table, was not confirmed from the DNA. TRBV21-1 is deemed a pseudogene. The CDR3 loop spans 17 amino acids. The CDR3 nucleotides are TGTGCCAGCAGCAAATGGGTAGCGGGAGACTCCTACAATGAGCAGTTCTTC. Translating it yields CASSKWVAGDSYNEQFF.

This chain uses TRBV18 with TRBJ1-6, with D perhaps matching TRBD1 (5 bases). CDR1 KGHSH and CDR2 LQKENI come from the germline V gene. V gave up 3 bases and J gave up 6 bases, with 15 bases separating them. This CDR3 contains 16 residues. The CDR3 region is CASSPVGGDGNSPLHF. CDR3 in DNA: TGTGCCAGCTCACCTGTGGGGGGAGATGGTAATTCACCCCTCCACTTT.

The chain couples TRBV5-5 to TRBJ1-3; the D is unclear. Germline V gene lookup returns CDR1 SGHKS and CDR2 YYEKEE (reference sequence). Trimming stripped 0 bases from V and 0 bases from J, with 10 bases between. This CDR3 is built from 16 residues. The DNA for the CDR3 is TGTGCCAGCAGCTTGGCAGGATTAAGCTCTGGAAACACCATATATTTT. This sequence encodes CASSLAGLSSGNTIYF.

The chain combines TRBV24-1 with TRBJ1-2; 9 nucleotides agree with TRBD1. In germline, CDR1 is KGHDR, CDR2 SFDVKD. The trim removed 3 bases at V and 3 bases at J, leaving 7 bases unmatched. The CDR3 has 16 amino acids. CDR3 sequence reads: CATSDTGGKTYYGYTF. DNA for the CDR3: TGTGCCACCAGTGATACAGGGGGCAAGACCTACTATGGCTACACCTTC.

This clone has just a few counts. The rearrangement joins TRBV19 to TRBJ1-6, with D perhaps matching TRBD1 (5 bases). Trimming left V 3 bases short and J 6 bases short, with 9 bases between. Germline-derived CDR1 and CDR2 are LNHDA and SQIVND (reference sequence). The CDR3 loop spans 14 amino acids. The CDR3 DNA reads TGTGCCAGTAGTATGCAGGGAGGTAATTCACCCCTCCACTTT. Amino acid sequence: CASSMQGGNSPLHF.

The J gene is TRBJ2-1, the V gene TRBV5-1, with 7 bases aligning to TRBD2. There are 14 residues in the CDR3. Germline values: CDR1 SGHRS, CDR2 YFSETQ. The V segment lost 0 bases and the J segment 9 bases; nucleotides outside the gene matches: 6. The CDR3 DNA reads as TGCGCCAGCAGCTTGGCTGGACTAGGCAGTGAGCAGTTCTTC. Encoded protein: CASSLAGLGSEQFF.

This chain connects TRBV28 to TRBJ1-2; no definite D call. CDR1 is MDHEN and CDR2 is SYDVKM in the germline V gene. CDR3 size: 13 residues. Trimming left V 10 bases short and J 0 bases short, with 12 bases between. The CDR3 region has the DNA TGTGCCATCACTAGGTCATCTAACTATGGCTACACCTTC. This sequence encodes CAITRSSNYGYTF.

The genes are TRBV5-1 and TRBJ1-1, with D perhaps TRBD1 (6 bases). Trimming cost V 4 bases and J 0 bases, with 16 bases left between them. The CDR3 totals 16 residues. The germline gives CDR1 SGHRS, CDR2 YFSETQ. The CDR3 loop is CASSQTRTAMNTEAFF. CDR3 nucleotide sequence: TGCGCCAGCAGCCAAACCCGGACAGCGATGAACACTGAAGCTTTCTTT.

The J gene is TRBJ1-1, the V gene TRBV18; D call uncertain. The CDR3 is 14 amino acids. CDR1 is KGHSH, CDR2 LQKENI, per germline. The ends were cut back, 3 bases at V and 2 bases at J, with 10 bases in the middle. CDR3 in DNA: TGTGCCAGCTCACCCCAGGAAACTAACACTGAAGCTTTCTTT. This codes for CASSPQETNTEAFF.

The V and J genes are TRBV7-5 and TRBJ1-2; TRBD1 is the table's D call, not checked against the DNA. TRBV7-5 is a pseudogene segment. The CDR3 is made up of 17 amino acids. The CDR3 here is CARSLVPDRGCNYGYTF. The CDR3 nucleotides are TGTGCCAGAAGCTTAGTTCCGGACAGGGGTTGTAACTATGGCTACACCTTC.

V usage is TRBV19 and J usage is TRBJ1-5, with TRBD1 matching 8 bases. CDR1 and CDR2 (germline): LNHDA, SQIVND (reference sequence). Trimming took 4 bases from V and 2 from J; bases not matched to a gene: 1. The CDR3 consists of 14 residues. The CDR3 DNA is TGTGCCAGTAGTACGACAGGGGGCAATCAGCCCCAGCATTTT. As protein: CASSTTGGNQPQHF.

There are a few counts of this clone. The rearrangement uses TRBV2 and TRBJ2-1; possibly TRBD2 for D (5 bases). Germline V gene data show CDR1 as SNHLY and CDR2 as FYNNEI. This CDR3 spans 13 amino acids. Trimming cost V 6 bases and J 2 bases, with 8 bases left between them. DNA of the CDR3: TGTGCCAGCAGGAGGGTGGCCTACAATGAGCAGTTCTTC. Protein: CASRRVAYNEQFF.

V usage is TRBV7-3 and J usage is TRBJ2-5; D gene ambiguous. This CDR3 has 13 amino acids. V lost 5 bases and J lost 5, with 12 bases in between. Germline CDR1 is SGHTA and CDR2 is FQGTGA. This CDR3 reads CASSPGVRETQYF. In DNA, the CDR3 is TGTGCCAGCAGCCCCGGTGTACGGGAGACCCAGTACTTC.

The V gene is TRBV7-2, the J gene TRBJ1-5; the D gene is possibly TRBD1 (5 bases). Germline V gene sequence: CDR1 SGHTA, CDR2 FQGNSA. The CDR3 length is 13 residues. V lost 4 bases and J 6 bases, leaving 10 bases between the germline ends. This CDR3 is CASSSRGIQPQHF. The DNA for the CDR3 is TGTGCCAGCAGCTCGCGGGGGATTCAGCCCCAGCATTTT.

V is TRBV6-2 or TRBV6-3 and J is TRBJ2-2; D gene unclear. The V gene lost 5 bases and the J gene lost 0 bases, with 13 bases spanning the gap. The germline CDR1 and CDR2 sequences are MNHEY and SVGEGT. The CDR3 spans 16 residues. The CDR3 sequence: CASSPSRGTNTGELFF. The CDR3 DNA reads as TGTGCCAGCAGTCCGTCGCGCGGAACGAACACCGGGGAGCTGTTTTTT.

CDR3 sequence (DNA): TGTGCCAGCAGCCCTACTAGCGGGAGAGGTCATGAGCAGTTCTTC. Protein sequence: CASSPTSGRGHEQFF. This chain links TRBV7-8 with TRBJ2-1; 11 nucleotides line up with TRBD2. The CDR3 consists of 15 residues. J lost 8 bases, V lost 5 bases, and 8 bases had no gene match. Germline CDR1 and CDR2: SGHVS and FQNEAQ.

V is TRBV13 and J is TRBJ2-5; a weak D match, TRBD1 (5 bases). The CDR3 extends over 14 amino acids. The V gene lost 4 bases and the J gene lost 5 bases, with 14 bases spanning the gap. The germline CDR1 and CDR2 sequences are PRHDT and FYEKMQ (reference sequence). The CDR3 sequence: CASSSPGSGETQYF. DNA of the CDR3: TGTGCCAGCAGCTCTCCAGGGTCTGGGGAGACCCAGTACTTC.

CDR3 region: CASSSGDRVEYEKLFF. CDR3 nucleotides: TGTGCCAGCAGTTCGGGGGACAGGGTTGAGTATGAAAAACTGTTTTTT. V usage is TRBV28 and J usage is TRBJ1-4; TRBD1 aligns across 9 bases. The germline CDR1 and CDR2 sequences are MDHEN and SYDVKM. V was clipped by 4 bases and J by 6 bases; unmatched bases: 9. This CDR3 spans 16 amino acids.

The chain joins TRBV5-5 to TRBJ2-7; possible D gene TRBD2, 5 bases. Germline loops: CDR1 SGHKS, CDR2 YYEKEE (reference sequence). Trimming took 0 bases from V and 7 from J, leaving 11 bases between them. The CDR3 loop spans 13 amino acids. CDR3 amino acids: CASSLAGVGEQYF. CDR3 nucleotide sequence: TGTGCCAGCAGCTTGGCCGGGGTGGGGGAGCAGTACTTC.

The chain couples TRBV29-1 to TRBJ2-2; 9 nucleotides line up with TRBD1. The V gene end was trimmed by 7 bases and the J gene end by 1 base; junction bases not matched to a gene: 4. This CDR3 contains 14 residues. Germline CDR1 SQVTM, CDR2 ANQGSEA. The CDR3, as DNA: TGCAGCGGAGGACAGGGGCGGAACACCGGGGAGCTGTTTTTT. This sequence encodes CSGGQGRNTGELFF.

On this clone itself: Other nucleotide sequences from this sample produce the same CDR3. V usage is TRBV10-3 and J usage is TRBJ2-7, with D maybe TRBD1 (6 bases). The CDR3 totals 12 residues. The germline V and J ends were trimmed by 6 bases and 2 bases, with 8 bases remaining between them. Germline values: CDR1 ENHRY, CDR2 SYGVKD. The CDR3 sequence is CAIRGQTYEQYF. The CDR3 DNA follows: TGTGCCATCAGAGGACAGACCTACGAGCAGTACTTC.

The V gene is TRBV27, the J gene TRBJ2-1; 9 bases map to TRBD2. Germline CDR1 reads MNHEY; CDR2 reads SMNVEV (reference sequence). Trimming at V came to 5 bases and at J to 8 bases, leaving 10 bases not matched to a gene. The CDR3 covers 15 residues. The CDR3: CASSPISGSSDEQFF. Here the CDR3 DNA reads TGTGCCAGCAGTCCCATTAGCGGGAGTTCGGATGAGCAGTTCTTC.

To note about this clone: At one of its ends the junction is not consistent with the germline gene, which may arise from a read error. The rearrangement links TRBV7-2 to TRBJ1-2; 7 bases are a match to TRBD1. Germline assignment: CDR1 SGHTA and CDR2 FQGNSA. This CDR3 is built from 15 residues. The CDR3 DNA sequence: TGTGCCAGCAGCTTAGTTATAGGGGGCTCTCTCCAAGACTTCTTC. It translates to CASSLVIGGSLQDFF. The full variable domain, completed using reference TRBV7-2 and TRBJ1-2, is GAGVSQSPSNKVTEKGKDVELRCDPISGHTALYWYRQSLGQGLEFLIYFQGNSAPDKSGLPSDRFSAERTGGSVSTLTIQRTQQEDSAVYLCASSLVIGGSLQDFFGSGTRLTVV.